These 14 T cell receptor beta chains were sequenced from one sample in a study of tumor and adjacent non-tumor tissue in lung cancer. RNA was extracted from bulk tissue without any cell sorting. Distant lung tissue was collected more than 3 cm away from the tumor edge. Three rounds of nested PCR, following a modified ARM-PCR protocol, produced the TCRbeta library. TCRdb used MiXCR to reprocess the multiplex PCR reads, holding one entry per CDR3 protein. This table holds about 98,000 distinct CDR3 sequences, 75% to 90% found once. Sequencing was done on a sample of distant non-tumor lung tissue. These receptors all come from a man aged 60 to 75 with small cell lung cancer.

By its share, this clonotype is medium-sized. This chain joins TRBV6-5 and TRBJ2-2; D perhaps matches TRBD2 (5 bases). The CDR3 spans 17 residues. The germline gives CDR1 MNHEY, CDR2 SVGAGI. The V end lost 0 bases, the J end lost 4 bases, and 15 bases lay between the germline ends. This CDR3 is CASSYSKSRVRTGELFF. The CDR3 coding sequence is TGTGCCAGCAGTTACTCGAAATCGCGGGTTCGCACCGGGGAGCTGTTTTTT.

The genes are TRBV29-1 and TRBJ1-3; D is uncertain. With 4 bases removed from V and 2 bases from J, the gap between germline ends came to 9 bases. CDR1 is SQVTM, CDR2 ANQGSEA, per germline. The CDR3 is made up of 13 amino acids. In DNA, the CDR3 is TGCAGCGTTGTGGAGGGTACTGGAAACACCATATATTTT. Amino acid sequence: CSVVEGTGNTIYF.

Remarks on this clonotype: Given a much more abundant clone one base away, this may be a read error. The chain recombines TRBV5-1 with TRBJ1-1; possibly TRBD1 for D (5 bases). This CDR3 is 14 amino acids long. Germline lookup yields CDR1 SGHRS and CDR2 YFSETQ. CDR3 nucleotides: TGCGTCAGCCGGACGCAGGGAGGAGGTACTGAAGCTTTCTTT. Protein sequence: CVSRTQGGGTEAFF.

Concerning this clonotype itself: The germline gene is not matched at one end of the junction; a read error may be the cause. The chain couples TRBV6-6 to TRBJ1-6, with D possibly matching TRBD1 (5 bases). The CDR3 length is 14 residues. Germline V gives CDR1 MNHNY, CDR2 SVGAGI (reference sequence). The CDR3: CTSSSGLGDSLLHF. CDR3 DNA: TGTACCAGCAGTTCGGGATTGGGGGATTCACTCCTCCACTTT.

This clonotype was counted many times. The chain's CDR3 is CASSLSNRAGGPYEQYF. DNA for the CDR3: TGTGCCAGCAGCTTGAGTAATCGAGCGGGAGGGCCATACGAGCAGTACTTC. The chain uses TRBV5-4 and TRBJ2-7, with TRBD2 identical over 10 bases. CDR3 size: 17 residues. Germline CDR1 reads SGHNT; CDR2 reads YYREEE (reference sequence). V gave up 1 base and J gave up 4 bases; unmatched junction bases: 11.

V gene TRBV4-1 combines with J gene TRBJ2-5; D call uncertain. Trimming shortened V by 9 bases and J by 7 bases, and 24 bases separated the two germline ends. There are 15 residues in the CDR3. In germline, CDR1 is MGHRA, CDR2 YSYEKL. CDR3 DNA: TGCGCCAGTTCCACCGAGATGACGGTGGTTAGGACCCAGTACTTC. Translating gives CASSTEMTVVRTQYF.

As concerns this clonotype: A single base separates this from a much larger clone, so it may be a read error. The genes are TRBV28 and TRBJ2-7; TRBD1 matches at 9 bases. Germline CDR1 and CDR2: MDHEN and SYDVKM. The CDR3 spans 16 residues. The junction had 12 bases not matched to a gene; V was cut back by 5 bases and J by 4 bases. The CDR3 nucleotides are TGTGCCAGCAGTCGGAGAAGGGACAGGGCCCTTTACGAGCAGTACTTC. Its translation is CASSRRRDRALYEQYF. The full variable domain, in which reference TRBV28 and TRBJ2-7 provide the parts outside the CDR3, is DVKVTQSSRYLVKRTGEKVFLECVQDMDHENMFWYRQDPGLGLRLIYFSYDVKMKEKGDIPEGYSVSREKKERFSLILESASTNQTSMYLCASSRRRDRALYEQYFGPGTRLTVT.

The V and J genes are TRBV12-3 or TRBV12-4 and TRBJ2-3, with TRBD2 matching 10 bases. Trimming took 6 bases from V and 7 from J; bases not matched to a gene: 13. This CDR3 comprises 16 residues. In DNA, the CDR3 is TGTGCCAGCAGCCGGATAGCGGGAGGTGGCACGAATACGCAGTATTTT. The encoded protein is CASSRIAGGGTNTQYF.

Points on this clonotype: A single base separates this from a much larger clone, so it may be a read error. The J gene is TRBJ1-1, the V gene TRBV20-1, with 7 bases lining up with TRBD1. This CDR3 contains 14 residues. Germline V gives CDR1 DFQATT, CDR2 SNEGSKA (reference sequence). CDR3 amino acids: CSARESTGYPEAIF. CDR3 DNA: TGCAGTGCTAGAGAGTCGACAGGGTACCCTGAAGCTATCTTT.

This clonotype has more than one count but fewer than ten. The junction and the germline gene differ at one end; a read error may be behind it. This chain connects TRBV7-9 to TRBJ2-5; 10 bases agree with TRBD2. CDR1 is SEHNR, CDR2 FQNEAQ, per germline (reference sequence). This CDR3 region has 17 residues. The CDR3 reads CASSPGLAFGVKETQSF. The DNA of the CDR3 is TGTGCCAGCAGCCCGGGACTAGCGTTTGGTGTGAAAGAGACCCAGAGCTTC.

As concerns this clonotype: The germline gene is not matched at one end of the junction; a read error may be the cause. CDR3 nucleotide sequence: TGTAGCGATGGACTATCGGGAATTAATGAGCAGTTCTTC. Encoded protein: CSDGLSGINEQFF. This chain joins TRBV29-1 and TRBJ2-1; tentatively, D is TRBD2 (6 bases). CDR1 SQVTM and CDR2 ANQGSEA come from the germline V gene. The CDR3 runs 13 residues.

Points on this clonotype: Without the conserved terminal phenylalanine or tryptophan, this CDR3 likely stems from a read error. CDR3 region: CASSPYSGEQETQYL. The CDR3 DNA reads as TGTGCAAGCAGTCCCTATAGCGGGGAACAAGAGACCCAGTACCTC. This chain joins TRBV12-3 or TRBV12-4 and TRBJ2-5; TRBD2 aligns across 8 bases. The CDR3 has 15 amino acids.

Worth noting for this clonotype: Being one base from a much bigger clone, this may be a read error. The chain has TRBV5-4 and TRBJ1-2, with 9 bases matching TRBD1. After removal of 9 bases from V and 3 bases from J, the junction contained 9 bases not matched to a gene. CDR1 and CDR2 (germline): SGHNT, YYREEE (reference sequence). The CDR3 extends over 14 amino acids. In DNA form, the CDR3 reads TGTGCCATCAGGCCTGACAGGGGGGACTATGGCTACACCTTC. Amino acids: CAIRPDRGDYGYTF.

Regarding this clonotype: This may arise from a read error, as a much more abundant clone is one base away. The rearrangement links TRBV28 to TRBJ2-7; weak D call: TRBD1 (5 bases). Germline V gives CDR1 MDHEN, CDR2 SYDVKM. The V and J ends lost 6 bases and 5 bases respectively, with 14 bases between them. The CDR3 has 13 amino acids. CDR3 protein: CASRRIRENEQYV. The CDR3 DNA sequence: TGTGCCAGCAGGAGAATCAGGGAAAACGAGCAGTACGTC.